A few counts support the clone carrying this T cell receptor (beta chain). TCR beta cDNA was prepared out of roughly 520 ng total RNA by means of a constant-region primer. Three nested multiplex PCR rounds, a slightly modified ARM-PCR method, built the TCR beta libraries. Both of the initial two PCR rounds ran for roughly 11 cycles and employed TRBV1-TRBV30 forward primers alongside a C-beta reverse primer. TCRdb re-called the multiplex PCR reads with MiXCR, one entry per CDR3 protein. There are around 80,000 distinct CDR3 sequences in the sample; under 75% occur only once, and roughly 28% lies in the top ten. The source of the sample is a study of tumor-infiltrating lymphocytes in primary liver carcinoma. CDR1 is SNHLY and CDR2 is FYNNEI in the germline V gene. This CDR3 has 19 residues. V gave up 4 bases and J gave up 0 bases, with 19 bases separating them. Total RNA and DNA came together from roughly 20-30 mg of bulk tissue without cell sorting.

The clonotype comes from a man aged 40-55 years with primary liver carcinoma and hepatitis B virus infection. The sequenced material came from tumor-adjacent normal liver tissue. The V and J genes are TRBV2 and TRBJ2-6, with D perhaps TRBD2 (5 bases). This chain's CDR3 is CASSGSGQPPHSGANVLTF. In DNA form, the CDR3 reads TGTGCCAGCAGTGGAAGCGGTCAGCCTCCCCACTCTGGGGCCAACGTCCTGACTTTC.